Following are 32 T cell receptor beta chains from one sample sequenced in a study of control samples from healthy donors and cancer patients. The protocol was immunoSEQ multiplex PCR, while the TCRdb copy is restricted to in-frame clones and leaves out a portion. The table has 40,000 to 60,000 clones, 87% seen once; the top ten hold roughly an eighth. What was sequenced was PBMCs. The source of these receptors is a man between 60 and 75 years old with head and neck cancer.

In this sample, this clone turned up once. The CDR3 bases are TGTGCCAGCAGCATTGGGCCCATCACTGAGACCCAGTACTTC. Amino acids: CASSIGPITETQYF. The chain recombines TRBV7-2 with TRBJ2-5, with D unresolved. CDR3 size: 14 residues. With 5 bases removed from V and 5 bases from J, the gap between germline ends came to 15 bases. Per germline, CDR1 SGHTA and CDR2 FQGNSA.

The rearrangement joins TRBV6-5 to TRBJ1-2; 8 positions agree with TRBD1. Germline CDR1 MNHEY, CDR2 SVGAGI. The CDR3 has 13 residues. V gave up 4 bases and J gave up 6 bases; unmatched junction bases: 4. CDR3: CASSSGQADGYTF. CDR3 coding DNA: TGTGCCAGCAGTTCGGGACAGGCCGATGGCTACACCTTC.

The gene calls are TRBV11-3 and TRBJ2-2; D might be TRBD1 (6 bases). Germline values: CDR1 SGHNT, CDR2 YENEEA. This CDR3 is 13 amino acids long. V was trimmed by 6 bases and J by 10 bases, leaving 15 bases between them. CDR3 region: CASSQIQGTELFF. The CDR3 coding sequence is TGTGCCAGCAGTCAAATCCAGGGGACGGAGCTGTTTTTT.

V and J are TRBV4-1 and TRBJ2-5, with D possibly matching TRBD1 (8 bases). The CDR3 has 17 residues. Per germline, CDR1 MGHRA and CDR2 YSYEKL. V was pared by 4 bases and J by 2 bases, with 20 bases between. For the CDR3, the DNA is TGCGCCAGCAGCCTCCTCGGACAGGGAGGGAGACAAGAGACCCAGTACTTC. Its translation: CASSLLGQGGRQETQYF.

This clone was found once. The chain carries TRBV5-8 and TRBJ1-4; 7 bases fit TRBD1. This CDR3 has 16 amino acids. Germline V gene data show CDR1 as SGHTS and CDR2 as YDEGEE. With 4 bases clipped from V and 5 bases from J, the junction kept 11 bases outside the gene matches. The CDR3 sequence: CASSPGRQGGNEKLFF. The CDR3 DNA follows: TGTGCCAGCAGCCCGGGGCGACAGGGTGGGAATGAAAAACTGTTTTTT.

The chain carries TRBV20-1 and TRBJ2-1; no firm D call. This CDR3 is built from 11 residues. With 3 bases removed from V and 9 bases from J, the gap between germline ends came to 9 bases. Germline V gene data show CDR1 as DFQATT and CDR2 as SNEGSKA (reference sequence). The CDR3 loop reads CSARVGSEQFF. Written as DNA, the CDR3 is TGCAGTGCTAGGGTGGGTAGTGAGCAGTTCTTC.

The V call is TRBV6-5, the J call TRBJ2-7; 7 nucleotides line up with TRBD1. Germline-derived CDR1 and CDR2 are MNHEY and SVGAGI. The CDR3 length is 14 residues. Unmatched junction bases numbered 7, after V lost 5 bases and J lost 3 bases. CDR3 residues: CASSPTGTIYEQYF. CDR3 coding DNA: TGTGCCAGCAGTCCGACAGGGACCATCTACGAGCAGTACTTC.

The V call is TRBV6-5, the J call TRBJ2-7, with 11 positions matching TRBD1. This CDR3 contains 15 residues. V shed 8 bases and J 4 bases; nucleotides not matched to a gene: 10. The V gene's germline CDR1 is MNHEY and CDR2 SVGAGI. The CDR3 nucleotides are TGTGCCAGCGGGATCCGGGACAGGGGGAATTACGAGCAGTACTTC. This codes for CASGIRDRGNYEQYF.

The table lists this clone with a count of one. The V call is TRBV5-1, the J call TRBJ2-2; the D is unclear. The CDR3 contains 14 residues. The germline V and J ends were trimmed by 4 bases and 8 bases, with 15 bases remaining between them. In germline, CDR1 is SGHRS, CDR2 YFSETQ. The CDR3 nucleotides are TGCGCCAGCAGCCACAGCCGGGTGTTTGGGGAGCTGTTTTTT. Residues: CASSHSRVFGELFF. Filled out from reference TRBV5-1 and TRBJ2-2, the complete variable domain reads KAGVTQTPRYLIKTRGQQVTLSCSPISGHRSVSWYQQTPGQGLQFLFEYFSETQRNKGNFPGRFSGRQFSNSRSEMNVSTLELGDSALYLCASSHSRVFGELFFGEGSRLTVL.

This clone turned up a few times. The chain links TRBV12-3 or TRBV12-4 to TRBJ2-3; D remains ambiguous. V was cut by 5 bases and J by 3 bases, with 3 bases left in between. This CDR3 is 11 amino acids long. The CDR3 nucleotides are TGTGCCAGCAGTATAACAGATACGCAGTATTTT. Its translation: CASSITDTQYF.

A word on this clone: The same CDR3 arises from other DNA sequences in this sample as well. The chain links TRBV4-1 to TRBJ2-5; TRBD2 matches 7 bases. The ends lost 1 base at V and 2 bases at J; junction bases unmatched: 4. The CDR3 is 15 residues long. Germline V lookup: CDR1 MGHRA, CDR2 YSYEKL. The DNA of the CDR3 is TGCGCCAGCAGCCAAGGACTAGCAGGGCAAGAGACCCAGTACTTC. The encoded protein is CASSQGLAGQETQYF.

V usage is TRBV12-3 or TRBV12-4 and J usage is TRBJ2-7, with TRBD1 identical over 9 bases. The CDR3 extends over 13 amino acids. With 5 bases clipped from V and 3 bases from J, the junction kept 2 bases outside the gene matches. In nucleotides, the CDR3 is TGTGCCAGCAGTAAGGGACAGGGCTACGAGCAGTACTTC. The encoded protein is CASSKGQGYEQYF.

The chain uses TRBV27 and TRBJ2-7; D is tentatively TRBD1 or TRBD2 (5 bases each). The germline V gene encodes CDR1 MNHEY and CDR2 SMNVEV (reference sequence). V was pared by 6 bases and J by 0 bases, with 15 bases between. The CDR3 extends over 15 amino acids. The CDR3 sequence is CASRPGTTSSYEQYF. In DNA, the CDR3 is TGTGCCAGCAGACCCGGGACGACAAGCTCCTACGAGCAGTACTTC.

The genes are TRBV18 and TRBJ1-1, with D hard to call. Germline V gene data show CDR1 as KGHSH and CDR2 as LQKENI. This CDR3 is 13 amino acids long. V shed 2 bases and J shed 5 bases, with 9 bases lying between them. CDR3 coding DNA: TGTGCCAGCTCACCATCAGGAGAGACTGAAGCTTTCTTT. This sequence encodes CASSPSGETEAFF.

This rearrangement joins TRBV11-3 to TRBJ1-6; no clear D gene. CDR1 is SGHNT and CDR2 is YENEEA in the germline V gene. The CDR3 extends over 13 amino acids. Trimming pared 3 bases from V and 7 bases from J, leaving 7 bases between. CDR3 sequence reads: CASSFGVNSPLHF. As DNA, the CDR3 is TGTGCCAGCAGCTTTGGGGTGAATTCACCCCTCCACTTT.

The CDR3 region is CASRTGVYEQYF. The CDR3 DNA follows: TGTGCCAGCCGGACAGGGGTGTACGAGCAGTACTTC. V usage is TRBV27 and J usage is TRBJ2-7, with 9 bases matching TRBD1. This CDR3 has 12 amino acids. Per the germline V gene, CDR1 is MNHEY and CDR2 is SMNVEV (reference sequence). J gave up 4 bases and V 8 bases, and 3 bases lay outside the gene matches.

This clone was observed a few times. This sequence joins TRBV7-2 and TRBJ2-7, with D perhaps assigned TRBD1 or TRBD2 (5 bases each). V was clipped by 3 bases and J by 4 bases, with 13 bases between them. Germline V gene data show CDR1 as SGHTA and CDR2 as FQGNSA. This CDR3 comprises 14 residues. CDR3 in DNA: TGTGCCAGCAGCTTGGAACGGGGCTCGTACGAGCAGTACTTC. This gives the protein CASSLERGSYEQYF.

The chain links TRBV3-1 (or the pseudogene TRBV3-2) to TRBJ2-1; 7 nucleotides align to TRBD2. After removal of 0 bases from V and 3 bases from J, the junction contained 5 bases not matched to a gene. CDR1 and CDR2 (germline): LGHDT, YNNKEL (reference sequence). There are 16 residues in the CDR3. The CDR3 loop reads CASSQDSGTNYNEQFF. The DNA for the CDR3 is TGTGCCAGCAGCCAAGATTCAGGGACTAACTACAATGAGCAGTTCTTC.

The chain joins TRBV19 to TRBJ2-3, with 8 bases matching TRBD1. Losses at the gene ends were 6 bases for V and 1 base for J; bases not matched to a gene: 30. There are 23 residues in the CDR3. Germline V gene data show CDR1 as LNHDA and CDR2 as SQIVND (reference sequence). CDR3 residues: CASRPSRTPGQALASRGTDTQYF. CDR3 bases: TGTGCCAGTAGGCCCTCTCGAACGCCGGGACAGGCCCTTGCATCAAGGGGCACAGATACGCAGTATTTT.

J is TRBJ2-5 and V is TRBV6-1; D gene unclear. V was clipped by 3 bases and J by 4 bases, with 9 bases between them. There are 13 residues in the CDR3. Germline loops: CDR1 MNHNS, CDR2 SASEGT. The CDR3 spells CASSEAPIETQYF. CDR3 bases: TGTGCCAGCAGTGAGGCCCCTATAGAGACCCAGTACTTC.

The gene calls are TRBV6-1 and TRBJ2-5, with 10 positions matching TRBD1. Germline-derived CDR1 and CDR2 are MNHNS and SASEGT. The CDR3 extends over 16 amino acids. The V and J ends lost 3 bases and 2 bases, in that order; junction bases with no gene match: 6. The CDR3 sequence is CASSEDRGTEQETQYF. The CDR3 coding sequence is TGTGCCAGCAGTGAGGACAGGGGGACGGAACAAGAGACCCAGTACTTC.

V and J are TRBV27 and TRBJ2-7; 10 positions match TRBD2. V was clipped by 4 bases and J by 4 bases; unmatched bases: 7. Germline values: CDR1 MNHEY, CDR2 SMNVEV (reference sequence). This CDR3 is built from 15 residues. CDR3 loop: CASSYLAGATYEQYF. The DNA for the CDR3 is TGTGCCAGCAGTTATCTAGCGGGAGCAACTTACGAGCAGTACTTC.

The chain is built from TRBV4-3 and TRBJ2-3; D unclear. V was pared by 2 bases and J by 5 bases, with 8 bases between. The CDR3 sequence is 13 residues long. Per germline, CDR1 LGHNA and CDR2 YSLEER. CDR3 coding DNA: TGCGCCAGCAGCCAAAACCGCCGAGATACGCAGTATTTT. Translation gives CASSQNRRDTQYF.

The chain carries TRBV6-5 and TRBJ2-1; possible D gene TRBD2, 5 bases. CDR1 is MNHEY, CDR2 SVGAGI, per germline. V lost 4 bases, J lost 6 bases, and 13 bases lay in between. This CDR3 contains 14 residues. This chain's CDR3 is CASSSYGLANEQFF. CDR3 DNA: TGTGCCAGCAGTTCCTATGGGCTAGCCAATGAGCAGTTCTTC.

The rearrangement uses TRBV5-6 and TRBJ2-3, with D tentatively TRBD1 (5 bases). Germline CDR1 is SGHDT and CDR2 is YYEEEE. V was cut by 9 bases and J by 0 bases, with 11 bases left in between. CDR3 size: 13 residues. The CDR3 loop reads CATKTDSTDTQYF. For the CDR3, the DNA is TGTGCCACTAAGACAGATAGCACAGATACGCAGTATTTT.

J is TRBJ1-2 and V is TRBV28, with unresolved D. The CDR3 loop spans 16 amino acids. V shed 2 bases and J shed 6 bases, with 19 bases lying between them. Germline V CDR1 and CDR2: MDHEN, SYDVKM. For the CDR3, the DNA is TGTGCCAGCAGTTTACCCACAGCTGCAATCATTAATGGCTACACCTTC. As protein: CASSLPTAAIINGYTF.

The chain uses TRBV19 and TRBJ1-5, with D possibly TRBD1 on 6 matching bases. The CDR3 runs 16 residues. Germline V lookup: CDR1 LNHDA, CDR2 SQIVND (reference sequence). Between the trimmed V and J ends, which lost 7 bases and 4 bases, there was a span of 20 bases. Written as DNA, the CDR3 is TGTGCCAGTACCCTAAATCAGGGGTACGGGAATCAGCCCCAGCATTTT. It translates to CASTLNQGYGNQPQHF. The full variable domain, its missing parts supplied by reference TRBV19 and TRBJ1-5, is DGGITQSPKYLFRKEGQNVTLSCEQNLNHDAMYWYRQDPGQGLRLIYYSQIVNDFQKGDIAEGYSVSREKKESFPLTVTSAQKNPTAFYLCASTLNQGYGNQPQHFGDGTRLSIL.

The chain uses TRBV27 and TRBJ2-4; D gene unclear. V gave up 6 bases and J gave up 6 bases, with 15 bases separating them. The CDR3 sequence is 14 residues long. The V gene's germline CDR1 is MNHEY and CDR2 SMNVEV (reference sequence). The CDR3 region is CASRDRTRGNIQYF. CDR3 sequence (DNA): TGTGCCAGCAGAGACCGCACCCGTGGAAACATTCAGTACTTC.

J is TRBJ2-5 and V is TRBV12-3 or TRBV12-4; TRBD1 is a possible D gene (5 bases). V was trimmed by 3 bases and J by 2 bases, leaving 7 bases between them. This CDR3 has 13 residues. CDR3 nucleotide sequence: TGTGCCAGCAGTTTTACAGGACAAGAGACCCAGTACTTC. Translated: CASSFTGQETQYF.

This clone was counted once. V is TRBV7-9 and J is TRBJ1-4; D is uncertain. Looked up from germline, CDR1 is SEHNR and CDR2 is FQNEAQ (reference sequence). The CDR3 sequence is 18 residues long. Trimming pared 1 base from V and 0 bases from J, leaving 15 bases between. CDR3 residues: CASSLGARSQPTNEKLFF. The DNA of the CDR3 is TGTGCCAGCAGCTTAGGGGCCCGATCGCAGCCAACTAATGAAAAACTGTTTTTT.

The chain recombines TRBV4-3 with TRBJ2-5; possible D gene TRBD1, 6 bases. The CDR3 spans 13 residues. The V end was cut by 6 bases, the J end by 2 bases, with 10 bases between. Germline values: CDR1 LGHNA, CDR2 YSLEER. In DNA form, the CDR3 reads TGCGCCAGCAGTCTACAGGGTCAAGAGACCCAGTACTTC. Residues: CASSLQGQETQYF.

This sequence joins TRBV29-1 and TRBJ1-1; TRBD1 aligns across 7 bases. Germline trimming cut 5 bases from V and 3 bases from J; bases unmatched to any gene: 6. Germline loops: CDR1 SQVTM, CDR2 ANQGSEA. CDR3 length: 13 residues. The CDR3 DNA reads as TGCAGCGTTTTAGGGACAGAGGACACTGAAGCTTTCTTT. As protein: CSVLGTEDTEAFF. Variable domain in full (rest from reference TRBV29-1 and TRBJ1-1): SAVISQKPSRDICQRGTSLTIQCQVDSQVTMMFWYRQQPGQSLTLIATANQGSEATYESGFVIDKFPISRPNLTFSTLTVSNMSPEDSSIYLCSVLGTEDTEAFFGQGTRLTVV.